The rows below give T cell receptor beta chains drawn from one sample of a study of T cell repertoires in cytomegalovirus infection. TCRdb re-called the reads with MiXCR, one entry per CDR3 protein. The sample carries some 150,000 distinct CDR3 sequences, less than 25% recorded once. Sequenced: PBMCs. These receptors were obtained from a human donor in good health (CMV status not recorded). Some clones in this sample may be carry-over from other donors' samples. CDR3s include the opening cysteine and the closing phenylalanine or tryptophan. A D gene is named only where the DNA matches it firmly. Only part of the rows carry a size: once, few, many, or a class if the clone is expanded.

clone size,D gene,J gene,V gene,CDR3 protein,CDR3 DNA
-,TRBD2,TRBJ2-2,TRBV6-2/TRBV6-3,CASSYPSGTSDTGELFF,TGTGCCAGCAGTTACCCCTCCGGGACTAGCGATACCGGGGAGCTGTTTTTT
few,-,TRBJ1-3,TRBV29-1,CSVEEFGRGDGNTIYF,TGCAGCGTTGAAGAATTTGGCCGGGGGGATGGAAACACCATATATTTT
-,TRBD1,TRBJ2-5,TRBV7-9,CASSVRGQETQYF,TGTGCCAGCAGCGTCAGGGGGCAAGAGACCCAGTACTTC
once,-,TRBJ2-3,TRBV6-1,CASRPDRTDTPYF,TGTGCCAGCAGACCCGACAGGACAGATACGCCGTATTTT
-,-,TRBJ2-3,TRBV2,CASSESGTSTDTQYF,TGTGCCAGCAGTGAAAGTGGGACTAGCACAGATACGCAGTATTTT
few,-,TRBJ2-3,TRBV29-1,CSVASGARGGTQYF,TGCAGCGTTGCTAGCGGCGCTAGAGGGGGTACGCAGTATTTT
few,-,TRBJ1-5,TRBV27,CASSRGINSNQPQHF,TGTGCCAGCAGCCGCGGAATTAATAGCAATCAGCCCCAGCATTTT
-,-,TRBJ2-3,TRBV14,CASSHRTGTQDTQYF,TGTGCCAGCAGCCATCGCACCGGGACTCAAGATACGCAGTATTTT
few,-,TRBJ2-5,TRBV2,CASSESGRETQYF,TGTGCCAGCAGTGAGTCAGGCCGTGAGACCCAGTACTTC
-,-,TRBJ1-5,TRBV13,CASSLRGYQPQHF,TGTGCCAGCAGCTTACGCGGTTATCAGCCCCAGCATTTT
-,TRBD2,TRBJ2-1,TRBV11-2,CASSSPLAGGFNEQFF,TGTGCCAGCAGCTCGCCCTTAGCGGGGGGCTTCAATGAGCAGTTCTTC
-,TRBD2,TRBJ2-1,TRBV7-8,CASSRLAGEMGYNEQFF,TGTGCCAGCAGCCGACTAGCGGGAGAGATGGGGTACAATGAGCAGTTCTTC
many,TRBD1,TRBJ1-1,TRBV27,CASRGTGWVVTEAFF,TGTGCCAGTAGGGGGACAGGGTGGGTGGTGACTGAAGCTTTCTTT
-,-,TRBJ1-6,TRBV7-2,CASSLVPEAPLHF,TGTGCCAGCAGCTTAGTGCCCGAAGCACCCCTCCACTTT
many,-,TRBJ2-7,TRBV7-2,CASSYRSQGRDEQYF,TGTGCCAGCAGCTACCGGTCACAGGGTAGGGACGAGCAGTACTTC
few,TRBD2,TRBJ2-1,TRBV5-1,CASSATSGRASYNEQFF,TGCGCCAGCAGCGCGACTAGCGGGAGGGCCTCCTACAATGAGCAGTTCTTC
few,-,TRBJ1-5,TRBV15,CATSRDLNSNQPQHF,TGTGCCACCAGCAGAGACCTGAATAGCAATCAGCCCCAGCATTTT
many,TRBD1,TRBJ2-4,TRBV7-2,CASSTRQGLAKNIQYF,TGTGCCAGCAGCACCCGACAGGGCCTAGCCAAAAACATTCAGTACTTC
-,-,TRBJ2-7,TRBV6-6,CASSSSLGGGGDEQYF,TGTGCCAGCAGTTCATCGTTGGGCGGGGGCGGGGACGAGCAGTACTTC
-,-,TRBJ2-7,TRBV27,CASSPSPGPRLPMQDEQYF,TGTGCCAGCAGTCCCTCCCCGGGACCGAGGCTCCCGATGCAGGACGAGCAGTACTTC
-,-,TRBJ1-2,TRBV28,CASSPSGNYGYTF,TGTGCCAGCAGTCCATCGGGTAACTATGGCTACACCTTC
-,-,TRBJ2-3,TRBV3-1,CASSQTVLSTDTQYF,TGTGCCAGCAGCCAAACCGTACTTAGCACAGATACGCAGTATTTT